There are a few counts of the clone carrying this T cell receptor beta chain. Antigen unknown. The data are from a study of beta chain features in type 1 diabetes. Notes on the study in general: PCR might favor shorter templates, equally in patients and controls. Within each of all four CD4+ subsets, Type 1 diabetes patients had TCRB CDR3s that were moderately but significantly shorter.

Between the trimmed V and J ends, which lost 1 base and 0 bases, there was a span of 10 bases. Per germline, CDR1 SGHDN and CDR2 FVKESK. The CDR3 length is 16 residues. As every portion of the isolated RNA was reverse transcribed, the sequencing read expressed TCRB transcripts. Generated by immunoSEQ multiplex PCR, the TCRdb table keeps only in-frame clones and is missing some. The sample lists approximately 360,000 clones, 10% to 15% seen once, with 0.008% to 0.011% in the top ten. The genes are TRBV14 and TRBJ1-3; D gene uncertain. The source is a woman between 18 and 30 years old with type 1 diabetes. The specimen was naive CD4+ T cells from blood. The CDR3, as DNA: TGTGCCAGCAGCCAAGCCGGGGTGATCTCTGGAAACACCATATATTTT. Residues: CASSQAGVISGNTIYF.